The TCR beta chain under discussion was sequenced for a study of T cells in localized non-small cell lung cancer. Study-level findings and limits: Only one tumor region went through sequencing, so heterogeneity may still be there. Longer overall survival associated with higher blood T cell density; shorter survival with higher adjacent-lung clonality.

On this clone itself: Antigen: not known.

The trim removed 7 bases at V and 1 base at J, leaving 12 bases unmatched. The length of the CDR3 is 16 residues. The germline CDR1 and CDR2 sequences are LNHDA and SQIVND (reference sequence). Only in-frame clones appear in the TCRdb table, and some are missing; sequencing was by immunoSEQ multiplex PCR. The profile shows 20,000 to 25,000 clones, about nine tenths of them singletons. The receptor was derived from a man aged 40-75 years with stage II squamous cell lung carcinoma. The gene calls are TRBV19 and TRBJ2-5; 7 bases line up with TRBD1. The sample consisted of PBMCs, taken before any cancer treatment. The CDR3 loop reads CASKGRDSAAQETQYF. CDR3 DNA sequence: TGTGCCAGTAAAGGCCGGGACAGCGCAGCCCAAGAGACCCAGTACTTC.